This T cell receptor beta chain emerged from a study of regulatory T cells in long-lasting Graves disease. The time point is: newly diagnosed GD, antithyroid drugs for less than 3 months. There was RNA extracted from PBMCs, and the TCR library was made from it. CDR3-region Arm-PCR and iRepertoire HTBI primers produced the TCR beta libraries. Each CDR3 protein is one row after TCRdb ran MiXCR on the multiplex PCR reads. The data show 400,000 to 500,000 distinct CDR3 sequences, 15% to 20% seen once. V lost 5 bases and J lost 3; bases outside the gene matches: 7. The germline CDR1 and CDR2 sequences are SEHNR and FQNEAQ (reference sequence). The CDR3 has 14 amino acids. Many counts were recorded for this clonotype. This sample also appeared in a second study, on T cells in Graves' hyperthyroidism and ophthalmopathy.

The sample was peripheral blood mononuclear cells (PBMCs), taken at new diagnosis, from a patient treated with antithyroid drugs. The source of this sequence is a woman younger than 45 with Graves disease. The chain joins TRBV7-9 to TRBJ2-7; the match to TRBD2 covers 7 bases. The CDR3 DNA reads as TGTGCCAGCAGCACTACGACTAGCTTCTACGAGCAGTACTTC. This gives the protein CASSTTTSFYEQYF. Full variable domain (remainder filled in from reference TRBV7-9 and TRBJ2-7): DTGVSQNPRHKITKRGQNVTFRCDPISEHNRLYWYRQTLGQGPEFLTYFQNEAQLEKSRLLSDRFSAERPKGSFSTLEIQRTEQGDSAMYLCASSTTTSFYEQYFGPGTRLTVT.